The 24 T cell receptor beta chains below come from one sample, sequenced in a study of T cell repertoires in cytomegalovirus infection. MiXCR was run by TCRdb on the reads, yielding one entry per CDR3 protein. The top ten hold roughly 30% of the sample, which has around 170,000 distinct CDR3 sequences, about 15% seen once. Sequencing input: PBMCs. The receptors were sampled from a human donor in good health (CMV status not recorded). Some clones in this sample may be carry-over from other donors' samples.

J is TRBJ2-3 and V is TRBV7-9, with D tentatively TRBD2 (6 bases). CDR3 length: 12 residues. Germline CDR1 is SEHNR and CDR2 is FQNEAQ (reference sequence). The V end lost 6 bases, the J end lost 7 bases, and 11 bases lay between the germline ends. The CDR3 here is CASRRDGNTQYF. CDR3 coding DNA: TGTGCCAGCAGGCGGGACGGCAATACGCAGTATTTT.

The CDR3 sequence: CASSFDRGVTDTQYF. The CDR3 DNA reads as TGTGCCAGCAGCTTCGACAGGGGAGTCACAGATACGCAGTATTTT. V and J are TRBV12-3 or TRBV12-4 and TRBJ2-3, with 8 bases matching TRBD1. CDR3 length equals 15 residues. Trimming took 6 bases from V and 2 from J; bases not matched to a gene: 7.

This clonotype was counted at least ten times. This chain connects TRBV3-1 to TRBJ2-2; unclear D gene. Germline V CDR1 and CDR2: LGHDT, YNNKEL (reference sequence). The CDR3 is made up of 14 amino acids. Trimming took off 0 bases at V and 7 bases at J, with 9 bases between the two ends. The CDR3 loop is CASSQDAGRGELFF. The CDR3 DNA reads as TGTGCCAGCAGCCAAGATGCCGGGCGCGGGGAGCTGTTTTTT. Looking up the rest from reference TRBV3-1 and TRBJ2-2 gives the full variable domain: DTAVSQTPKYLVTQMGNDKSIKCEQNLGHDTMYWYKQDSKKFLKIMFSYNNKELIINETVPNRFSPKSPDKAHLNLHINSLELGDSAVYFCASSQDAGRGELFFGEGSRLTVL.

This clonotype occurred many times. The rearrangement links TRBV20-1 to TRBJ1-6, with D unresolved. Germline V CDR1 and CDR2: DFQATT, SNEGSKA (reference sequence). The V end was cut by 0 bases, the J end by 9 bases, with 15 bases between. CDR3 length equals 15 residues. The CDR3 bases are TGCAGTGCTAGAGATGACCGATTGGGGTTTTCACCCCTCCACTTT. It is translated as CSARDDRLGFSPLHF.

The chain links TRBV20-1 to TRBJ2-2, with 8 nucleotides matching TRBD2. CDR3 length: 13 amino acids. CDR1 is DFQATT, CDR2 SNEGSKA, per germline (reference sequence). Germline trimming cut 5 bases from V and 5 bases from J; bases unmatched to any gene: 4. The CDR3 here is CSASGGATGELFF. Written as DNA, the CDR3 is TGCAGTGCTTCCGGGGGGGCGACCGGGGAGCTGTTTTTT.

This clonotype was recorded many times. This chain connects TRBV7-6 to TRBJ1-2, with a tentative D call TRBD1 (5 bases). There are 13 residues in the CDR3. Trimming took off 5 bases at V and 3 bases at J, with 10 bases between the two ends. Germline CDR1 is SGHVS and CDR2 is FNYEAQ. The chain's CDR3 is CASSTGLDYGYTF. Here the CDR3 DNA reads TGTGCCAGCAGCACGGGACTGGACTATGGCTACACCTTC.

Many counts were recorded for this clonotype. The J gene is TRBJ2-1, the V gene TRBV7-3; 8 bases fit TRBD2. This CDR3 contains 14 residues. Per germline, CDR1 SGHTA and CDR2 FQGTGA. V dropped 5 bases and J dropped 12; count of bases not matched to a gene: 12. CDR3 nucleotides: TGTGCCAGCAGCCCCAGTACAGCGGGGGATACGCAGTTCTTC. Encoded protein: CASSPSTAGDTQFF.

The chain is built from TRBV28 and TRBJ2-1; 9 bases match TRBD2. CDR1 MDHEN and CDR2 SYDVKM come from the germline V gene. The CDR3 contains 16 residues. V dropped 6 bases and J dropped 6; count of bases not matched to a gene: 12. The CDR3 here is CASRLPSAGGRNEQFF. The CDR3 DNA sequence: TGTGCCAGCAGGTTGCCTAGCGCGGGAGGGCGCAATGAGCAGTTCTTC.

The CDR3 spells CASSPLAGRQYF. The CDR3 bases are TGTGCCAGCAGCCCGCTAGCGGGAAGGCAGTATTTT. V is TRBV14 and J is TRBJ2-3, with 9 nucleotides matching TRBD2. CDR1 is SGHDN, CDR2 FVKESK, per germline. The CDR3 totals 12 residues. V lost 4 bases and J lost 11; bases outside the gene matches: 4.

This clonotype was found many times. The J gene is TRBJ1-5, the V gene TRBV7-6; possible D gene TRBD1, 5 bases. The V gene lost 5 bases and the J gene lost 0 bases, with 17 bases spanning the gap. Germline CDR1 SGHVS, CDR2 FNYEAQ. There are 17 residues in the CDR3. CDR3 coding DNA: TGTGCCAGCAGCACAAACGGGGGACCTTATAGCAATCAGCCCCAGCATTTT. It specifies CASSTNGGPYSNQPQHF.

In this sample, this clonotype turned up a few times. J is TRBJ2-5 and V is TRBV5-5; 7 bases fit TRBD2. The CDR3 is made up of 15 amino acids. Germline loops: CDR1 SGHKS, CDR2 YYEKEE (reference sequence). Losses at the gene ends were 4 bases for V and 5 bases for J; bases not matched to a gene: 11. The CDR3 bases are TGTGCCAGCAGCGAAGAGGGAGGGGCGAGTGAGACCCAGTACTTC. Its protein is CASSEEGGASETQYF.

This clonotype came up many times. The chain employs TRBV7-2 and TRBJ1-1; D is possibly TRBD1 (5 bases). The germline V gene has CDR1 SGHTA and CDR2 FQGNSA. The CDR3 is 17 residues long. Trimming took 2 bases from V and 0 from J, leaving 16 bases between them. CDR3 bases: TGTGCCAGCAGCTTATTCGGGACGGCGACTATGAACACTGAAGCTTTCTTT. Its protein product is CASSLFGTATMNTEAFF.

Ten or more counts support this clonotype. This chain connects TRBV5-4 to TRBJ1-2, with D unclear. Deletions cut 4 bases from V and 0 bases from J, with 10 bases between. Germline CDR1 is SGHNT and CDR2 is YYREEE (reference sequence). There are 14 residues in the CDR3. CDR3 in amino acids: CASSPGRANYGYTF. CDR3 nucleotides: TGTGCCAGCAGCCCCGGGAGGGCTAACTATGGCTACACCTTC.

This clonotype was recorded at least ten times. V and J are TRBV12-3 or TRBV12-4 and TRBJ1-5, with 7 bases identical to TRBD1. Trimming took 5 bases from V and 2 from J; bases not matched to a gene: 9. The CDR3 is made up of 16 amino acids. The CDR3 DNA sequence: TGTGCCAGCAGTCCAAGGGGGCGACTCGGCAATCAGCCCCAGCATTTT. It codes for CASSPRGRLGNQPQHF.

This clonotype was detected many times. This chain uses TRBV7-2 with TRBJ2-7; 13 bases fit TRBD2. The CDR3 is 17 amino acids. Trimming removed 6 bases from V and 5 bases from J; junction bases left unmatched: 13. CDR1 and CDR2 (germline): SGHTA, FQGNSA. The CDR3 coding sequence is TGTGCCAGCAGACAAAGATTAGGACTAGCGGGAGTTGACGAGCAGTACTTC. Translation gives CASRQRLGLAGVDEQYF. Full variable domain (rest looked up from reference TRBV7-2 and TRBJ2-7): GAGVSQSPSNKVTEKGKDVELRCDPISGHTALYWYRQSLGQGLEFLIYFQGNSAPDKSGLPSDRFSAERTGGSVSTLTIQRTQQEDSAVYLCASRQRLGLAGVDEQYFGPGTRLTVT.

This clonotype showed up many times. This rearrangement joins TRBV7-2 to TRBJ1-1; the D is unclear. CDR3 length: 13 residues. V was pared by 6 bases and J by 5 bases, with 13 bases between. Germline CDR1 is SGHTA and CDR2 is FQGNSA. Here the CDR3 reads CASRLMSSTEAFF. The CDR3 DNA sequence: TGTGCCAGCAGGTTGATGAGCTCAACTGAAGCTTTCTTT.

This clonotype was detected many times. J is TRBJ1-2 and V is TRBV7-8, with a possible D match to TRBD1 (5 bases). Germline values: CDR1 SGHVS, CDR2 FQNEAQ. Trimming removed 2 bases at V and 2 bases at J, with 9 bases between. There are 14 residues in the CDR3. This CDR3 is CASSLWAGNYGYTF. As DNA, the CDR3 is TGTGCCAGCAGCTTATGGGCAGGGAACTATGGCTACACCTTC. Combining the CDR3 with reference TRBV7-8 and TRBJ1-2 gives the whole variable domain GAGVSQSPRYKVAKRGQDVALRCDPISGHVSLFWYQQALGQGPEFLTYFQNEAQLDKSGLPSDRFFAERPEGSVSTLKIQRTQQEDSAVYLCASSLWAGNYGYTFGSGTRLTVV.

At least ten counts were recorded for this clonotype. The chain combines TRBV6-1 with TRBJ2-1; TRBD1 or TRBD2 may be the D gene (5 bases each). This CDR3 contains 15 residues. Per germline, CDR1 MNHNS and CDR2 SASEGT. V was trimmed by 5 bases and J by 7 bases, leaving 18 bases between them. CDR3 loop: CASSLGSAGANEQFF. The DNA of the CDR3 is TGTGCCAGCAGTCTCGGGTCGGCCGGGGCTAATGAGCAGTTCTTC.

Ten or more counts support this clonotype. The CDR3 is CASSMVQETQYF. The DNA of the CDR3 is TGTGCCAGTAGTATGGTACAAGAGACCCAGTACTTC. The chain couples TRBV19 to TRBJ2-5; D not certain. V was cut by 3 bases and J by 2 bases, with 4 bases left in between. In germline, CDR1 is LNHDA, CDR2 SQIVND (reference sequence). This CDR3 contains 12 residues. The full variable domain, its missing parts supplied by reference TRBV19 and TRBJ2-5, is DGGITQSPKYLFRKEGQNVTLSCEQNLNHDAMYWYRQDPGQGLRLIYYSQIVNDFQKGDIAEGYSVSREKKESFPLTVTSAQKNPTAFYLCASSMVQETQYFGPGTRLLVL.

The chain links TRBV7-9 to TRBJ1-1; D is possibly TRBD1 (5 bases). The length of the CDR3 is 15 residues. V lost 0 bases and J lost 5, with 13 bases in between. CDR1 is SEHNR, CDR2 FQNEAQ, per germline (reference sequence). The CDR3 DNA reads as TGTGCCAGCAGCTTAGCTGAGGGGAGTTGGACTGAAGCTTTCTTT. The encoded protein is CASSLAEGSWTEAFF.

This clonotype occurred a few times. The V call is TRBV29-1, the J call TRBJ1-1; the D is unclear. Looked up from germline, CDR1 is SQVTM and CDR2 is ANQGSEA. This CDR3 has 14 residues. Trimming cost V 1 base and J 0 bases, with 9 bases left between them. The CDR3 here is CSVEVRGMNTEAFF. Written as DNA, the CDR3 is TGCAGCGTTGAAGTTCGGGGTATGAACACTGAAGCTTTCTTT.

Only a few counts were recorded for this clonotype. The rearrangement joins TRBV5-5 to TRBJ1-1; D uncertain. The CDR3 totals 16 residues. Germline V gene data show CDR1 as SGHKS and CDR2 as YYEKEE (reference sequence). Trimming cost V 3 bases and J 1 base, with 16 bases left between them. CDR3 coding DNA: TGTGCCAGCAGCTGGACTCGGGGATCCCCGAACACTGAAGCTTTCTTT. This encodes CASSWTRGSPNTEAFF.

This clonotype was counted at least ten times. This chain links TRBV12-3 or TRBV12-4 with TRBJ1-2; 7 nucleotides agree with TRBD1. This CDR3 contains 15 residues. V lost 1 base to trimming and J lost 4 bases; unmatched junction nucleotides: 6. For the CDR3, the DNA is TGTGCCAGCAGTTTAGGGGCAGGGGGGAGCTATGGCTACACCTTC. Its protein is CASSLGAGGSYGYTF.

This clonotype was observed many times. The V and J genes are TRBV7-6 and TRBJ2-7; 10 positions agree with TRBD1. CDR1 and CDR2 (germline): SGHVS, FNYEAQ. V lost 5 bases to trimming and J lost 4 bases; unmatched junction nucleotides: 8. The CDR3 has 15 amino acids. The CDR3 DNA reads TGTGCCAGCAGCCTACGACAGGGGGCGAATTACGAGCAGTACTTC. Its protein is CASSLRQGANYEQYF.